Following are 18 T cell receptor beta chains from one sample sequenced in a study of OX40 agonist ivuxolimab in advanced cancers. TCRdb keeps only in-frame clones here, not all; method: immunoSEQ multiplex PCR. The table includes about 19,000 clones, 83% detected once. Specimen: CD4+ or CD8+ T cells sorted from blood, collected in a trial of the OX40 agonist ivuxolimab. Receptor source: an adult with an advanced solid tumor such as melanoma, head and neck, liver or kidney cancer.

The table lists this clone with a few counts. V usage is TRBV7-3 and J usage is TRBJ2-1; D gene ambiguous. The V end lost 5 bases, the J end lost 4 bases, and 9 bases lay between the germline ends. The CDR3 loop spans 13 amino acids. Germline assignment: CDR1 SGHTA and CDR2 FQGTGA. The CDR3 protein is CASSPYSYNEQFF. The CDR3 DNA sequence: TGTGCCAGCAGCCCTTATTCTTACAATGAGCAGTTCTTC.

The chain recombines TRBV10-1 with TRBJ1-1, with D perhaps TRBD1 (6 bases). The CDR3 is made up of 15 amino acids. Looked up from germline, CDR1 is WNHNN and CDR2 is SYGVQD (reference sequence). V was trimmed by 5 bases and J by 4 bases, leaving 17 bases between them. The CDR3 loop is CASSIRRGAGTEAFF. For the CDR3, the DNA is TGCGCCAGCAGTATCCGCCGGGGGGCCGGCACTGAAGCTTTCTTT.

The table lists this clone with a count of one. The chain uses TRBV28 and TRBJ1-2, with a tentative D call TRBD1 (5 bases). The length of the CDR3 is 14 residues. In germline, CDR1 is MDHEN, CDR2 SYDVKM. V shed 5 bases and J shed 5 bases, with 15 bases lying between them. Here the CDR3 DNA reads TGTGCCAGCAGTGGTGGGACGGATCTATATGGCTACACCTTC. This translates into CASSGGTDLYGYTF.

This clone occurred a few times. The chain couples TRBV6-1 to TRBJ2-2; 10 nucleotides match TRBD1. The CDR3 is made up of 17 amino acids. Trimming at V came to 3 bases and at J to 4 bases, leaving 8 bases not matched to a gene. Germline CDR1 MNHNS, CDR2 SASEGT. In DNA form, the CDR3 reads TGTGCCAGCAGTGAGCAGTCCAGGGACAGGGGCACCGGGGAGCTGTTTTTT. It is translated as CASSEQSRDRGTGELFF.

The chain recombines TRBV9 with TRBJ2-7; a weak D match, TRBD2 (6 bases). V lost 0 bases and J lost 0, with 10 bases in between. The CDR3 has 15 amino acids. Looked up from germline, CDR1 is SGDLS and CDR2 is YYNGEE. CDR3 DNA sequence: TGTGCCAGCAGCGTAGGCGGGACGGCCTCCTACGAGCAGTACTTC. Amino acids: CASSVGGTASYEQYF.

The V call is TRBV25-1, the J call TRBJ1-1; D is uncertain. The V end lost 0 bases, the J end lost 4 bases, and 3 bases lay between the germline ends. CDR3 length: 12 amino acids. Per the germline V gene, CDR1 is MGHDK and CDR2 is SYGVNS. The chain's CDR3 is CASSEYSTEAFF. The CDR3 DNA reads TGTGCCAGCAGTGAATATAGCACTGAAGCTTTCTTT.

This clone was seen only a few times. This chain links TRBV9 with TRBJ2-7; no firm D call. This CDR3 spans 15 amino acids. Between the trimmed V and J ends, which lost 2 bases and 2 bases, there was a span of 14 bases. The germline gives CDR1 SGDLS, CDR2 YYNGEE. CDR3 sequence (DNA): TGTGCCAGCAGCGTTGACTCCATGCCGACCTACGAGCAGTACTTC. Translating it yields CASSVDSMPTYEQYF.

V usage is TRBV6-5 and J usage is TRBJ1-1; 7 positions agree with TRBD1. The germline V gene has CDR1 MNHEY and CDR2 SVGAGI. V lost 4 bases to trimming and J lost 4 bases; unmatched junction nucleotides: 6. The CDR3 extends over 14 amino acids. CDR3 region: CASSWTGAGTEAFF. CDR3 nucleotide sequence: TGTGCCAGCAGTTGGACAGGTGCTGGCACTGAAGCTTTCTTT.

This rearrangement joins TRBV6-1 to TRBJ2-7, with a possible D match to TRBD2 (6 bases). The CDR3 is made up of 15 amino acids. With 8 bases removed from V and 3 bases from J, the gap between germline ends came to 20 bases. Germline V gene lookup returns CDR1 MNHNS and CDR2 SASEGT. The CDR3 DNA reads as TGTGCCAGCTCGGATGGCGGGGCGAGTATCTACGAGCAGTACTTC. This translates into CASSDGGASIYEQYF.

This chain uses TRBV11-2 with TRBJ2-5, with D hard to call. Per germline, CDR1 SGHAT and CDR2 FQNNGV. The CDR3 spans 12 residues. V lost 5 bases and J lost 1, with 5 bases in between. CDR3: CASSLTQETQYF. The DNA of the CDR3 is TGTGCCAGCAGCCTGACCCAAGAGACCCAGTACTTC.

The rearrangement joins TRBV7-2 to TRBJ1-2, with a possible D match to TRBD1 (5 bases). The germline V gene has CDR1 SGHTA and CDR2 FQGNSA. The CDR3 is 14 residues long. V was pared by 0 bases and J by 3 bases, with 8 bases between. CDR3 sequence (DNA): TGTGCCAGCAGCTTAGCGGGGGGTGACTATGGCTACACCTTC. Amino acids: CASSLAGGDYGYTF.

The gene calls are TRBV7-3 and TRBJ2-1, with 12 bases lining up with TRBD2. The germline V gene has CDR1 SGHTA and CDR2 FQGTGA. This CDR3 spans 14 amino acids. V was pared by 5 bases and J by 7 bases, with 3 bases of the junction left unmatched. In DNA, the CDR3 is TGTGCCAGCAGCCCGGGGACTAGCGGGAATGAGCAGTTCTTC. It encodes CASSPGTSGNEQFF.

The chain joins TRBV7-2 to TRBJ2-5, with D tentatively TRBD1 (6 bases). V gave up 5 bases and J gave up 4 bases, with 17 bases separating them. CDR3 size: 15 residues. From germline, CDR1 is SGHTA and CDR2 FQGNSA. The CDR3 coding sequence is TGTGCCAGCAGCACCTGGGACACGGGTGGAGAGACCCAGTACTTC. It is translated as CASSTWDTGGETQYF.

This chain links TRBV15 with TRBJ2-1; TRBD2 agrees at 10 bases. The germline CDR1 and CDR2 sequences are LNHNV and YYDKDF (reference sequence). This CDR3 is 15 amino acids long. V lost 2 bases to trimming and J lost 8 bases; unmatched junction nucleotides: 6. The CDR3 loop is CATSRLAGERDEQFF. CDR3 DNA: TGTGCCACCAGCAGACTAGCGGGGGAACGGGATGAGCAGTTCTTC. Supplemented by reference TRBV15 and TRBJ2-1, the full variable domain reads DAMVIQNPRYQVTQFGKPVTLSCSQTLNHNVMYWYQQKSSQAPKLLFHYYDKDFNNEADTPDNFQSRRPNTSFCFLDIRSPGLGDTAMYLCATSRLAGERDEQFFGPGTRLTVL.

Points on this clone: The DNA is omitted, as the CDR3 cannot be located on it reliably, and the CDR3 follows TCRdb's listing. The chain joins TRBV28 to TRBJ1-2. CDR1 and CDR2 from the germline V gene are MDHEN and SYDVKM. The CDR3 region is 19 residues in length, termini included. The CDR3 protein is CASSLGGTAMIWLHLRFDF.

This chain links TRBV6-1 with TRBJ2-3; 12 nucleotides match TRBD2. Germline V gene data show CDR1 as MNHNS and CDR2 as SASEGT. Trimming removed 2 bases from V and 2 bases from J; junction bases left unmatched: 5. The CDR3 length is 17 residues. The CDR3 bases are TGTGCCAGCAGTGAAATCCCTAGCGGGGGGGACACAGATACGCAGTATTTT. The encoded protein is CASSEIPSGGDTDTQYF.

This chain uses TRBV29-1 with TRBJ2-2, with D possibly being TRBD2 (6 bases). Trimming removed 4 bases at V and 8 bases at J, with 8 bases between. CDR3 size: 11 residues. Per germline, CDR1 SQVTM and CDR2 ANQGSEA. CDR3 protein: CSVGLAGELFF. Written as DNA, the CDR3 is TGCAGCGTTGGGCTAGCGGGGGAGCTGTTTTTT.

The chain recombines TRBV7-9 with TRBJ2-7; the D gene is possibly TRBD2 (6 bases). Germline V gives CDR1 SEHNR, CDR2 FQNEAQ (reference sequence). The CDR3 covers 18 residues. Trimming pared 5 bases from V and 3 bases from J, leaving 26 bases between. The CDR3 DNA sequence: TGTGCCAGCAGCACCTTGTTGGGAGGTCGAGGGGATGACTACGAGCAGTACTTC. Translating gives CASSTLLGGRGDDYEQYF.